Presented here are 21 T cell receptor beta chains from one specimen sequenced in a study of T cell changes during pregnancy in multiple sclerosis. Assay used: immunoSEQ multiplex PCR; TCRdb lists only in-frame clones, some missing. In the table there are approximately 90,000 clones, around 93% of which are singletons. Material: peripheral blood, obtained before pregnancy. These receptors came from a female donor with multiple sclerosis, enrolled in a pregnancy study.

The V call is TRBV6-5, the J call TRBJ1-6, with 8 bases matching TRBD1. The CDR3 runs 11 residues. After removal of 8 bases from V and 16 bases from J, the junction contained 7 bases not matched to a gene. The germline V gene has CDR1 MNHEY and CDR2 SVGAGI. CDR3 protein: CASGARDRLHF. The CDR3 DNA follows: TGTGCCAGCGGCGCCCGGGACAGGCTCCACTTT.

This sequence joins TRBV4-2 and TRBJ1-1; maybe TRBD1 (6 bases). This CDR3 has 13 amino acids. CDR1 is LGHNA and CDR2 is YNFKEQ in the germline V gene. Trimming pared 1 base from V and 7 bases from J, leaving 10 bases between. The CDR3 protein is CASSQGGLSEAFF. CDR3 DNA: TGTGCCAGCAGCCAAGGGGGGCTGAGTGAAGCTTTCTTT.

The chain links TRBV2 to TRBJ2-5; tentative D call: TRBD1 (6 bases). There are 17 residues in the CDR3. V lost 3 bases and J 1 base, leaving 18 bases between the germline ends. CDR1 and CDR2 (germline): SNHLY, FYNNEI. This CDR3 is CASSDSSSGTIQETQYF. The CDR3 DNA sequence: TGTGCCAGCAGTGATTCCTCGAGTGGGACAATCCAAGAGACCCAGTACTTC.

This chain links TRBV7-3 with TRBJ2-5, with 11 bases fitting TRBD1. V shed 5 bases and J 4 bases; nucleotides not matched to a gene: 6. The CDR3 is made up of 15 amino acids. Germline CDR1 SGHTA, CDR2 FQGTGA. Written as DNA, the CDR3 is TGTGCCAGCAGCGCCCGGACAGGGGGCGTAGAGACCCAGTACTTC. Translation: CASSARTGGVETQYF.

The chain carries TRBV19 and TRBJ1-1, with 7 bases lining up with TRBD1. The V gene's germline CDR1 is LNHDA and CDR2 SQIVND (reference sequence). V shed 8 bases, J shed 0 bases, and the junction held 15 bases outside the gene matches. The CDR3 runs to 17 residues. Here the CDR3 reads CASLSQTGTGVNTEAFF. The CDR3 bases are TGTGCCAGTTTATCGCAGACAGGGACCGGGGTGAACACTGAAGCTTTCTTT.

The rearrangement links TRBV6-1 to TRBJ1-3; 7 bases fit TRBD1. Germline V gives CDR1 MNHNS, CDR2 SASEGT. This CDR3 is built from 16 residues. With 2 bases clipped from V and 3 bases from J, the junction kept 7 bases outside the gene matches. CDR3 sequence reads: CASSETRQGFGNTIYF. CDR3 nucleotide sequence: TGTGCCAGCAGTGAAACGAGACAGGGATTTGGAAACACCATATATTTT.

The chain recombines TRBV27 with TRBJ2-7, with TRBD1 matching over 8 bases. After removal of 3 bases from V and 2 bases from J, the junction contained 9 bases not matched to a gene. Germline CDR1 reads MNHEY; CDR2 reads SMNVEV (reference sequence). The CDR3 consists of 16 residues. The DNA of the CDR3 is TGTGCCAGCAGTTTTGCTCCGGGACAGGCTACCTACGAGCAGTACTTC. Translated: CASSFAPGQATYEQYF.

The gene calls are TRBV6-1 and TRBJ1-3, with 8 bases identical to TRBD1. The CDR3 covers 14 residues. V lost 5 bases, J lost 2 bases, and 2 bases stayed unmatched. Germline assignment: CDR1 MNHNS and CDR2 SASEGT. The CDR3, as DNA: TGTGCCAGCAGTAGGACAGGGACTGGAAACACCATATATTTT. Its translation is CASSRTGTGNTIYF.

The chain carries TRBV5-1 and TRBJ1-1; a possible D gene is TRBD1 (6 bases). Between the trimmed V and J ends, which lost 1 base and 4 bases, there was a span of 8 bases. The V gene's germline CDR1 is SGHRS and CDR2 YFSETQ. This CDR3 region has 13 residues. The DNA of the CDR3 is TGCGCCAGCAGCTTGACCAGGGGCACTGAAGCTTTCTTT. Translated, it gives CASSLTRGTEAFF.

V and J are TRBV5-1 and TRBJ1-1, with 7 bases aligning to TRBD1. The CDR3 is made up of 14 amino acids. V dropped 7 bases and J dropped 0; count of bases not matched to a gene: 6. CDR1 and CDR2 from the germline V gene are SGHRS and YFSETQ. The CDR3 protein is CASGRGLMNTEAFF. CDR3 nucleotide sequence: TGCGCCAGCGGAAGGGGGCTAATGAACACTGAAGCTTTCTTT.

The genes are TRBV2 and TRBJ2-1, with a tentative D call TRBD2 (5 bases). V lost 10 bases and J lost 6, with 19 bases in between. This CDR3 has 14 residues. CDR1 SNHLY and CDR2 FYNNEI come from the germline V gene. The DNA of the CDR3 is TGTGCCACGATACCTAGCCGGAGAATCAATGAGCAGTTCTTC. This sequence encodes CATIPSRRINEQFF.

The chain links TRBV9 to TRBJ2-1; D is uncertain. The CDR3 runs 13 residues. The germline V gene encodes CDR1 SGDLS and CDR2 YYNGEE. Trimming took off 1 base at V and 4 bases at J, with 6 bases between the two ends. The CDR3 loop reads CASSVNWYNEQFF. CDR3 DNA sequence: TGTGCCAGCAGCGTAAACTGGTACAATGAGCAGTTCTTC.

The gene calls are TRBV28 and TRBJ2-7; the D gene is possibly TRBD1 (6 bases). V gave up 5 bases and J gave up 3 bases, with 17 bases separating them. Germline CDR1 is MDHEN and CDR2 is SYDVKM. The CDR3 spans 15 residues. The CDR3: CASSRTGILFYEQYF. The CDR3 DNA reads TGTGCCAGCAGTAGAACAGGGATCCTCTTCTACGAGCAGTACTTC.

V is TRBV7-7 and J is TRBJ2-1; D may be TRBD2 (5 bases). The V gene's germline CDR1 is SSHAT and CDR2 FNYEAQ (reference sequence). Deletions cut 0 bases from V and 4 bases from J, with 10 bases between. The CDR3 has 15 residues. The CDR3 sequence: CASSLAAGQYNEQFF. The CDR3 DNA is TGTGCCAGCAGCTTAGCGGCGGGCCAATACAATGAGCAGTTCTTC.

The V call is TRBV28, the J call TRBJ1-2; D is ambiguous. V was shortened by 3 bases and J by 7 bases, with 9 bases between the two germline ends. CDR3 size: 12 residues. Germline V CDR1 and CDR2: MDHEN, SYDVKM. The CDR3 is CASSLMTSGYTF. The CDR3 DNA is TGTGCCAGCAGTTTGATGACTAGTGGCTACACCTTC.

The chain couples TRBV5-4 to TRBJ2-7, with TRBD2 matching 11 bases. CDR1 SGHNT and CDR2 YYREEE come from the germline V gene (reference sequence). The J segment lost 4 bases and the V segment lost 1 base, leaving 7 bases of the junction unmatched. This CDR3 spans 16 amino acids. CDR3 in amino acids: CASSLLAGGGGYEQYF. The CDR3 DNA follows: TGTGCCAGCAGCTTGCTAGCGGGAGGTGGGGGGTACGAGCAGTACTTC.

V and J are TRBV21-1 and TRBJ1-3. TRBV21-1 is tagged as a pseudogene. The CDR3 covers 17 residues. The CDR3 DNA follows: TGTGCCAGCAGCTTACGACTCGATCAGCGCTCCGGAAACACCATATATTTT. Its translation: CASSLRLDQRSGNTIYF.

Only one count was recorded for this clone. The chain combines TRBV5-1 with TRBJ2-2, with 8 positions matching TRBD2. The germline V gene has CDR1 SGHRS and CDR2 YFSETQ. The CDR3 extends over 14 amino acids. V lost 3 bases, J lost 5 bases, and 3 bases stayed unmatched. CDR3 protein: CASSYGTRTGELFF. CDR3 DNA sequence: TGCGCCAGCAGCTACGGGACTAGGACCGGGGAGCTGTTTTTT.

The J gene is TRBJ2-3, the V gene TRBV2; 11 positions match TRBD2. Trimming at V came to 7 bases and at J to 0 bases, leaving 9 bases not matched to a gene. Germline V lookup: CDR1 SNHLY, CDR2 FYNNEI. This CDR3 comprises 17 residues. CDR3 protein: CASKTSGGRYSTDTQYF. CDR3 sequence (DNA): TGTGCCAGCAAAACTAGCGGGGGCCGCTACAGCACAGATACGCAGTATTTT.

The chain uses TRBV11-3 and TRBJ2-2; D gene unclear. The CDR3 is 13 amino acids. V lost 6 bases, J lost 5 bases, and 10 bases lay in between. CDR1 and CDR2 (germline): SGHNT, YENEEA. DNA of the CDR3: TGTGCCAGCAGATACAGCTCTACCGGGGAGCTGTTTTTT. Protein product: CASRYSSTGELFF.

The rearrangement joins TRBV28 to TRBJ1-5, with 9 bases aligning to TRBD1. V was pared by 6 bases and J by 1 base, with 4 bases of the junction left unmatched. The CDR3 consists of 15 residues. Germline V gene data show CDR1 as MDHEN and CDR2 as SYDVKM. CDR3 DNA: TGTGCCAGCAGCACAGGGGGCTCGAGCAATCAGCCCCAGCATTTT. This sequence encodes CASSTGGSSNQPQHF.